These 27 T cell receptor beta chains were all obtained from the same sample, sequenced in a study of blood T cell repertoires in COVID-19. Sequenced by immunoSEQ multiplex PCR; TCRdb stores in-frame clones only, minus some. Of hundreds of thousands of clones listed, 65% to 90% are singletons. Specimen: PBMCs or T cells enriched from blood (not recorded which). Receptors originate from a man aged 40-49 years who had recovered from COVID-19.

This rearrangement joins TRBV6-6 to TRBJ2-7; 11 bases map to TRBD1. CDR3 length: 13 residues. From germline, CDR1 is MNHNY and CDR2 SVGAGI (reference sequence). The V and J ends lost 6 bases and 9 bases, in that order; junction bases with no gene match: 7. The CDR3 here is CASRDRGRRGQYF. CDR3 in DNA: TGTGCCAGCAGGGACAGGGGGCGCCGGGGGCAGTACTTC.

V and J are TRBV5-4 and TRBJ2-1; 7 bases are shared with TRBD2. Germline V gene sequence: CDR1 SGHNT, CDR2 YYREEE (reference sequence). J lost 2 bases, V lost 2 bases, and 1 base had no gene match. This CDR3 spans 14 amino acids. Here the CDR3 reads CASSFGTTYNEQFF. The CDR3 bases are TGTGCCAGCAGCTTCGGGACTACCTACAATGAGCAGTTCTTC.

V is TRBV6-5 and J is TRBJ2-3; D may be TRBD2 (5 bases). The ends were cut back, 6 bases at V and 3 bases at J, with 10 bases in the middle. This CDR3 spans 13 amino acids. CDR1 is MNHEY and CDR2 is SVGAGI in the germline V gene. The CDR3 bases are TGTGCCAGCAGCCGACCGGGGACAGATACGCAGTATTTT. This translates into CASSRPGTDTQYF.

This clone appeared once. The chain couples TRBV7-2 to TRBJ2-7; 12 bases match TRBD2. CDR3 size: 13 residues. J gave up 7 bases and V 5 bases, and 3 bases lay outside the gene matches. The germline gives CDR1 SGHTA, CDR2 FQGNSA. In DNA, the CDR3 is TGTGCCAGCAGCCGACTAGCGGGAGTTGAGCAGTACTTC. It yields the protein CASSRLAGVEQYF.

V gene TRBV7-2 combines with J gene TRBJ2-5, with D perhaps TRBD2 (7 bases). Trimming removed 2 bases at V and 5 bases at J, with 18 bases between. Per the germline V gene, CDR1 is SGHTA and CDR2 is FQGNSA. This CDR3 spans 16 amino acids. The CDR3 sequence: CASSLRKVRGLETQYF. CDR3 sequence (DNA): TGTGCCAGCAGCTTACGAAAGGTGCGGGGGCTGGAGACCCAGTACTTC.

In regard to this clone: The sample has other DNA sequences that encode this CDR3 too. The V gene is TRBV18, the J gene TRBJ1-2; 10 positions agree with TRBD1. The J segment lost 3 bases and the V segment lost 2 bases, leaving 0 bases of the junction unmatched. The CDR3 has 14 amino acids. Germline-derived CDR1 and CDR2 are KGHSH and LQKENI. CDR3 DNA: TGTGCCAGCTCACCAGGACAGGGGGACTATGGCTACACCTTC. Encoded protein: CASSPGQGDYGYTF. The complete variable domain, with remaining parts taken from reference TRBV18 and TRBJ1-2, reads NAGVMQNPRHLVRRRGQEARLRCSPMKGHSHVYWYRQLPEEGLKFMVYLQKENIIDESGMPKERFSAEFPKEGPSILRIQQVVRGDSAAYFCASSPGQGDYGYTFGSGTRLTVV.

This clone was counted between two and nine times. The chain uses TRBV21-1 and TRBJ1-1; the listed D gene, TRBD1, was not tested against the DNA. TRBV21-1 is a pseudogene. The length of the CDR3 is 15 residues. CDR3 in amino acids: CASSGKGAEDTEAFF. CDR3 bases: TGTGCCAGCAGCGGAAAGGGGGCGGAGGACACTGAAGCTTTCTTT.

On this clone: Other nucleotide sequences in the sample specify the same CDR3. This rearrangement joins TRBV6-5 to TRBJ2-7; 8 bases map to TRBD2. There are 14 residues in the CDR3. Germline-derived CDR1 and CDR2 are MNHEY and SVGAGI. The junction had 3 bases not matched to a gene; V was cut back by 1 base and J by 4 bases. This CDR3 reads CASSYFPGGYEQYF. In nucleotides, the CDR3 is TGTGCCAGCAGTTACTTTCCGGGAGGGTACGAGCAGTACTTC.

V is TRBV5-1 and J is TRBJ1-4; D is ambiguous. V was trimmed by 1 base and J by 0 bases, leaving 10 bases between them. This CDR3 has 16 residues. The germline V gene has CDR1 SGHRS and CDR2 YFSETQ. Here the CDR3 reads CASSLSPTTTNEKLFF. Written as DNA, the CDR3 is TGCGCCAGCAGCTTGTCTCCGACAACAACTAATGAAAAACTGTTTTTT. Looking up the rest from reference TRBV5-1 and TRBJ1-4 gives the full variable domain: KAGVTQTPRYLIKTRGQQVTLSCSPISGHRSVSWYQQTPGQGLQFLFEYFSETQRNKGNFPGRFSGRQFSNSRSEMNVSTLELGDSALYLCASSLSPTTTNEKLFFGSGTQLSVL.

The chain joins TRBV5-1 to TRBJ2-3, with 8 bases fitting TRBD2. Germline-derived CDR1 and CDR2 are SGHRS and YFSETQ. The CDR3 extends over 15 amino acids. V gave up 4 bases and J gave up 0 bases; unmatched junction bases: 4. The CDR3 DNA sequence: TGCGCCAGCAGCGTTACTAGCGGAAGCACAGATACGCAGTATTTT. Its translation is CASSVTSGSTDTQYF.

This clone was counted once. In DNA form, the CDR3 reads TGTGCCAGCAGCTCTCCAGCAGGGGCGCAGTATTTT. Translation: CASSSPAGAQYF. The V call is TRBV7-2, the J call TRBJ2-3, with D perhaps TRBD1 (6 bases). V was clipped by 4 bases and J by 10 bases, with 12 bases between them. Looked up from germline, CDR1 is SGHTA and CDR2 is FQGNSA. There are 12 residues in the CDR3.

This clone was counted between two and nine times. This chain uses TRBV6-5 with TRBJ2-3; TRBD1 is a possible D gene (5 bases). Germline V lookup: CDR1 MNHEY, CDR2 SVGAGI. V dropped 3 bases and J dropped 3 bases, with 13 bases sitting between them. This CDR3 is 15 amino acids long. The CDR3 bases are TGTGCCAGCAGTTATAGGACACCTTGGACAGATACGCAGTATTTT. It yields the protein CASSYRTPWTDTQYF.

The chain has TRBV11-3 and TRBJ2-2; 8 bases line up with TRBD1. J was trimmed by 1 base and V by 4 bases; bases with no gene match: 11. The CDR3 runs to 18 residues. Germline assignment: CDR1 SGHNT and CDR2 YENEEA. The CDR3: CASSSGQDLPRNTGELFF. CDR3 nucleotide sequence: TGTGCCAGCAGCTCGGGACAGGACCTACCCCGGAACACCGGGGAGCTGTTTTTT.

CDR3 sequence: CASSPGGGGMGTDTQYF. The CDR3 DNA sequence: TGTGCCAGTAGCCCCGGGGGAGGCGGGATGGGGACAGATACGCAGTATTTT. The chain recombines TRBV19 with TRBJ2-3, with a weak D call TRBD2 (6 bases). The ends were cut back, 6 bases at V and 3 bases at J, with 22 bases in the middle. The germline CDR1 and CDR2 sequences are LNHDA and SQIVND (reference sequence). The CDR3 length is 17 residues. Complete variable domain (other parts from reference TRBV19 and TRBJ2-3): DGGITQSPKYLFRKEGQNVTLSCEQNLNHDAMYWYRQDPGQGLRLIYYSQIVNDFQKGDIAEGYSVSREKKESFPLTVTSAQKNPTAFYLCASSPGGGGMGTDTQYFGPGTRLTVL.

The table lists this clone with a count of one. The chain recombines TRBV7-8 with TRBJ1-2; D gene unclear. Trimming took off 2 bases at V and 4 bases at J, with 8 bases between the two ends. The CDR3 runs to 13 residues. Looked up from germline, CDR1 is SGHVS and CDR2 is FQNEAQ. The DNA of the CDR3 is TGTGCCAGCAGCTTATCCGGAGGCTATGGCTACACCTTC. Amino acids: CASSLSGGYGYTF.

The rearrangement uses TRBV10-3 and TRBJ2-1; TRBD2 matches 10 bases. Germline CDR1 reads ENHRY; CDR2 reads SYGVKD. The CDR3 has 13 amino acids. The trim removed 6 bases at V and 4 bases at J, leaving 0 bases unmatched. The DNA of the CDR3 is TGTGCCATCAGACTAGCGGGATACAATGAGCAGTTCTTC. This codes for CAIRLAGYNEQFF.

The J gene is TRBJ1-1, the V gene TRBV12-5; TRBD1 matches 7 bases. The CDR3 runs to 16 residues. The germline V gene encodes CDR1 LGHNT and CDR2 FRNRAP. V was pared by 4 bases and J by 1 base, with 9 bases of the junction left unmatched. CDR3 amino acids: CASGSLRGGGNTEAFF. CDR3 in DNA: TGTGCTAGTGGTTCCCTCCGAGGGGGCGGGAACACTGAAGCTTTCTTT.

J is TRBJ1-1 and V is TRBV13; D gene unclear. V was pared by 3 bases and J by 4 bases, with 9 bases between. The CDR3 is 13 amino acids. The germline gives CDR1 PRHDT, CDR2 FYEKMQ (reference sequence). This chain's CDR3 is CASSFSGATEAFF. As DNA, the CDR3 is TGTGCCAGCAGCTTCTCGGGAGCCACTGAAGCTTTCTTT.

The CDR3 DNA is TGTGCCAGCAGTTTATCGAGCTTCAGGGGGACTGAAGCTTTCTTT. This gives the protein CASSLSSFRGTEAFF. The chain joins TRBV27 to TRBJ1-1; 7 nucleotides align to TRBD1. This CDR3 spans 15 amino acids. From germline, CDR1 is MNHEY and CDR2 SMNVEV (reference sequence). The ends lost 0 bases at V and 5 bases at J; junction bases unmatched: 6.

This clone was detected only a few times. This chain links TRBV18 with TRBJ2-3, with 9 positions matching TRBD2. The germline V gene has CDR1 KGHSH and CDR2 LQKENI. The ends lost 2 bases at V and 1 base at J; junction bases unmatched: 4. This CDR3 spans 16 amino acids. The CDR3 sequence is CASSPEASGGTDTQYF. The CDR3 DNA reads as TGTGCCAGCTCACCAGAAGCTAGCGGGGGCACAGATACGCAGTATTTT.

The chain joins TRBV29-1 to TRBJ1-1; tentatively, D is TRBD1 (5 bases). CDR1 is SQVTM and CDR2 is ANQGSEA in the germline V gene. This CDR3 has 12 residues. The germline V and J ends were trimmed by 4 bases and 5 bases, with 11 bases remaining between them. The CDR3 region has the DNA TGCAGCGTTGGGGCAGGGTGGACTGAAGCTTTCTTT. Translation: CSVGAGWTEAFF.

This chain links TRBV18 with TRBJ1-6, with 7 bases fitting TRBD1. The CDR3 totals 17 residues. The ends lost 5 bases at V and 6 bases at J; junction bases unmatched: 13. The germline V gene encodes CDR1 KGHSH and CDR2 LQKENI. CDR3 protein: CASSSQGRTGFNSPLHF. In DNA, the CDR3 is TGTGCCAGCTCATCCCAAGGAAGGACAGGATTTAATTCACCCCTCCACTTT.

The chain recombines TRBV7-2 with TRBJ2-3; a possible D gene is TRBD2 (6 bases). The CDR3 runs 15 residues. Germline V gene lookup returns CDR1 SGHTA and CDR2 FQGNSA. Trimming left V 5 bases short and J 0 bases short, with 12 bases between. The CDR3 DNA reads as TGTGCCAGCAGCACTCCGGGGGTCAGCACAGATACGCAGTATTTT. Protein: CASSTPGVSTDTQYF.

V gene TRBV9 combines with J gene TRBJ2-7; 8 nucleotides align to TRBD1. V lost 0 bases, J lost 4 bases, and 3 bases stayed unmatched. The germline V gene encodes CDR1 SGDLS and CDR2 YYNGEE. The CDR3 covers 14 residues. CDR3: CASSVATGGYEQYF. DNA of the CDR3: TGTGCCAGCAGCGTAGCTACAGGGGGATACGAGCAGTACTTC.

The chain combines TRBV29-1 with TRBJ1-1; 9 positions match TRBD1. The J segment lost 7 bases and the V segment lost 6 bases, leaving 6 bases of the junction unmatched. CDR3 size: 12 residues. From germline, CDR1 is SQVTM and CDR2 ANQGSEA. CDR3 nucleotide sequence: TGCAGCGTCTACGGACAGGGGTTTGAAGCTTTCTTT. Its translation: CSVYGQGFEAFF.

V usage is TRBV6-5 and J usage is TRBJ1-1, with 7 bases fitting TRBD1. The CDR3 contains 15 residues. The V gene's germline CDR1 is MNHEY and CDR2 SVGAGI. Losses at the gene ends were 2 bases for V and 11 bases for J; bases not matched to a gene: 14. CDR3 amino acids: CASSYPRQGVENAFF. CDR3 sequence (DNA): TGTGCCAGCAGTTACCCTAGACAGGGAGTAGAGAATGCTTTCTTT.

The chain uses TRBV19 and TRBJ1-5; D is perhaps TRBD1 (6 bases). Trimming took 4 bases from V and 6 from J, leaving 10 bases between them. The CDR3 length is 13 residues. Germline lookup yields CDR1 LNHDA and CDR2 SQIVND (reference sequence). The DNA of the CDR3 is TGTGCCAGTAGTACAGGGGCCGGTCAGCCCCAGCATTTT. It encodes CASSTGAGQPQHF. The full variable domain, with the rest looked up from reference TRBV19 and TRBJ1-5, is DGGITQSPKYLFRKEGQNVTLSCEQNLNHDAMYWYRQDPGQGLRLIYYSQIVNDFQKGDIAEGYSVSREKKESFPLTVTSAQKNPTAFYLCASSTGAGQPQHFGDGTRLSIL.